This TCR beta chain was profiled in a study of cytomegalovirus exposure and HLA in healthy donors. Sequencing was performed with immunoSEQ multiplex PCR; in TCRdb, only in-frame clones are kept and a portion is missing. The table includes 260,000 or so clones, more than 75% detected once. Study-level points and caveats: The listing of roughly 160 TCR beta chains classed them as cytomegalovirus-associated.

Germline V gives CDR1 LGHNA, CDR2 YSLEER. The CDR3 totals 16 residues. V shed 0 bases and J shed 7 bases, with 18 bases lying between them. Remarks on this clone: Its antigen is not known.

V gene TRBV4-3 combines with J gene TRBJ1-2; possibly TRBD1 for D (6 bases). Sample: PBMCs. The source of this sequence is a man aged 18 to 29 in good health and CMV-seronegative. CDR3 loop: CASSQDSGGARGGYTF. CDR3 DNA: TGCGCCAGCAGCCAAGATTCGGGGGGCGCCCGGGGTGGCTACACCTTC.